This record covers a single T cell receptor (beta chain). Its specificity is unknown. The data belong to a study of cytomegalovirus exposure and HLA in healthy donors. Across the whole study: The same platform was used for the approximately 110 validation repertoires and the roughly 700 first-cohort repertoires, a later analysis reported.

General observations from the study: It was reportedly the case that the classifier diagnosed cytomegalovirus status with high specificity and sensitivity. Subsequent analysis revealed that first-cohort TCR clusters tended to co-occur in the 95 to 150 validation repertoires. The study put 150 to 200 TCR beta chains on its list as cytomegalovirus-associated.

Libraries were prepared by immunoSEQ multiplex PCR; TCRdb keeps only in-frame clonotypes and omits some of them. This table has fewer than 150,000 clones, around 87% appearing once. There are 18 residues in the CDR3. CDR1 and CDR2 from the germline V gene are MDHEN and SYDVKM. V was pared by 6 bases and J by 8 bases, with 31 bases between. V gene TRBV28 combines with J gene TRBJ1-2; the D is unclear. This sequence originates from a man between 18 and 29 years old in good health and CMV-seropositive. Material: PBMCs. CDR3 sequence reads: CASSPWGIFQDSKPGYTF. In DNA, the CDR3 is TGTGCCAGCAGCCCATGGGGAATCTTCCAGGACTCTAAGCCGGGCTACACCTTC.